These 20 T cell receptor beta chains share one sample of origin, sequenced in a study of blood T cell repertoires in COVID-19. Profiled with immunoSEQ multiplex PCR; TCRdb holds only in-frame clones, not every one. This table has 75,000 to 100,000 clones, roughly 80% appearing once. Specimen: peripheral blood. The receptors were gathered from a woman older than 75 with acute or convalescent COVID-19.

The rearrangement joins TRBV3-1 (or the pseudogene TRBV3-2) to TRBJ1-3; no reliable D call. Germline CDR1 and CDR2: LGHDT and YNNKEL (reference sequence). Trimming shortened V by 2 bases and J by 3 bases, and 2 bases separated the two germline ends. The CDR3 sequence is 12 residues long. CDR3 sequence: CASSQYGNTIYF. DNA for the CDR3: TGTGCCAGCAGCCAATATGGAAACACCATATATTTT.

The chain joins TRBV15 to TRBJ1-1, with a tentative D call TRBD1 (5 bases). V was clipped by 5 bases and J by 1 base, with 8 bases between them. Looked up from germline, CDR1 is LNHNV and CDR2 is YYDKDF (reference sequence). This CDR3 comprises 13 residues. The CDR3 protein is CATSRQTNTEAFF. The CDR3 DNA is TGTGCCACCAGCCGACAGACGAACACTGAAGCTTTCTTT. Based on the CDR3 plus reference TRBV15 and TRBJ1-1, the full variable domain is DAMVIQNPRYQVTQFGKPVTLSCSQTLNHNVMYWYQQKSSQAPKLLFHYYDKDFNNEADTPDNFQSRRPNTSFCFLDIRSPGLGDTAMYLCATSRQTNTEAFFGQGTRLTVV.

This clone came up a few times. V usage is TRBV5-1 and J usage is TRBJ1-2; TRBD1 might be the D (6 bases). The CDR3 is made up of 14 amino acids. The germline CDR1 and CDR2 sequences are SGHRS and YFSETQ. Trimming removed 3 bases from V and 4 bases from J, with 13 bases in between. CDR3 sequence: CASSSSGAGYGYTF. CDR3 bases: TGCGCCAGCAGCTCATCAGGGGCGGGCTATGGCTACACCTTC.

This clone was counted once. V gene TRBV7-2 combines with J gene TRBJ2-5; D ambiguous. V was shortened by 1 base and J by 5 bases, with 11 bases between the two germline ends. This CDR3 has 14 residues. Germline CDR1 is SGHTA and CDR2 is FQGNSA. CDR3 sequence reads: CASSLVLPRETQYF. CDR3 DNA: TGTGCCAGCAGCTTAGTGTTGCCCCGGGAGACCCAGTACTTC.

This sequence joins TRBV27 and TRBJ1-2; 11 bases agree with TRBD1. Germline loops: CDR1 MNHEY, CDR2 SMNVEV (reference sequence). The CDR3 sequence is 15 residues long. Trimming removed 4 bases from V and 5 bases from J; junction bases left unmatched: 6. For the CDR3, the DNA is TGTGCCAGCAGTTCCCCCGGGACAGGGGGGTATGGCTACACCTTC. Its protein is CASSSPGTGGYGYTF.

The chain recombines TRBV5-5 with TRBJ1-3; 11 bases match TRBD1. CDR3 length: 15 residues. V shed 0 bases, J shed 8 bases, and the junction held 4 bases outside the gene matches. Germline values: CDR1 SGHKS, CDR2 YYEKEE (reference sequence). Written as DNA, the CDR3 is TGTGCCAGCAGCTTGGTCGGACAGGGGGCCTACACCATATATTTT. It codes for CASSLVGQGAYTIYF.

The CDR3 region has the DNA TGTGCCAGTAGTATTGGCGCCAGGGGGGCAGGAAACACCATATATTTT. Translating gives CASSIGARGAGNTIYF. The chain employs TRBV19 and TRBJ1-3, with 7 bases matching TRBD1. The germline V gene encodes CDR1 LNHDA and CDR2 SQIVND (reference sequence). This CDR3 is 16 amino acids long. Trimming cost V 3 bases and J 4 bases; bases outside gene matches: 9.

The chain carries TRBV6-5 and TRBJ1-2; D is undetermined. Trimming pared 2 bases from V and 4 bases from J, leaving 14 bases between. The germline CDR1 and CDR2 sequences are MNHEY and SVGAGI. The CDR3 is 15 amino acids. For the CDR3, the DNA is TGTGCCAGCAGTTACGGCCTAGGAGGCGGCTATGGCTACACCTTC. Amino acids: CASSYGLGGGYGYTF.

This rearrangement joins TRBV5-1 to TRBJ1-2, with 7 bases identical to TRBD1. CDR3 length: 14 amino acids. Germline-derived CDR1 and CDR2 are SGHRS and YFSETQ. V lost 2 bases to trimming and J lost 4 bases; unmatched junction nucleotides: 5. The CDR3 bases are TGCGCCAGCAGCTTCTCCTGGGACAGCTATGGCTACACCTTC. This codes for CASSFSWDSYGYTF.

The genes are TRBV2 and TRBJ2-3, with 12 nucleotides matching TRBD2. CDR1 is SNHLY, CDR2 FYNNEI, per germline. V lost 7 bases to trimming and J lost 2 bases; unmatched junction nucleotides: 4. The CDR3 loop spans 15 amino acids. The DNA of the CDR3 is TGTGCCAGCACCGGACTAGCGGGGCTCACAGATACGCAGTATTTT. As protein: CASTGLAGLTDTQYF.

V gene TRBV28 combines with J gene TRBJ2-7, with TRBD1 matching 9 bases. From germline, CDR1 is MDHEN and CDR2 SYDVKM. The CDR3 sequence is 16 residues long. V was pared by 8 bases and J by 5 bases, with 16 bases of the junction left unmatched. The CDR3 loop reads CASSSMPGTGIHEQYV. The CDR3 DNA is TGTGCCAGCTCCTCCATGCCCGGGACAGGGATCCACGAGCAGTACGTC.

The rearrangement links TRBV27 to TRBJ2-1; 13 positions match TRBD2. Per germline, CDR1 MNHEY and CDR2 SMNVEV (reference sequence). Trimming at V came to 6 bases and at J to 7 bases, leaving 6 bases not matched to a gene. The CDR3 is 15 residues long. The CDR3 loop is CASSAVGLAGNEQFF. The DNA for the CDR3 is TGTGCCAGCAGCGCAGTGGGACTAGCGGGGAATGAGCAGTTCTTC.

The chain employs TRBV28 and TRBJ2-1, with TRBD1 matching over 7 bases. The CDR3 spans 16 residues. V lost 7 bases to trimming and J lost 0 bases; unmatched junction nucleotides: 9. Looked up from germline, CDR1 is MDHEN and CDR2 is SYDVKM. CDR3 region: CASTPPRGSSYNEQFF. The CDR3 nucleotides are TGTGCCAGCACCCCTCCCAGGGGGAGCTCCTACAATGAGCAGTTCTTC.

The table lists this clone with a count of one. The chain couples TRBV28 to TRBJ1-2, with 7 bases aligning to TRBD1. Per germline, CDR1 MDHEN and CDR2 SYDVKM. Trimming removed 5 bases from V and 7 bases from J; junction bases left unmatched: 10. The CDR3 has 14 amino acids. This CDR3 reads CASSHQQGRSGYTF. DNA of the CDR3: TGTGCCAGCAGTCACCAACAGGGGCGGAGTGGCTACACCTTC.

V is TRBV30 and J is TRBJ2-5; tentatively, D is TRBD1 (6 bases). The CDR3 has 17 amino acids. Per germline, CDR1 GTSNPN and CDR2 SVGIG (reference sequence). Trimming removed 5 bases at V and 0 bases at J, with 22 bases between. CDR3 nucleotides: TGTGCCTGGGGTAAGGGGTGGCAGGGGACATACCAAGAGACCCAGTACTTC. This sequence encodes CAWGKGWQGTYQETQYF.

The J gene is TRBJ1-6, the V gene TRBV2; possible D gene TRBD1, 5 bases. V was cut by 4 bases and J by 9 bases, with 13 bases left in between. In germline, CDR1 is SNHLY, CDR2 FYNNEI. The CDR3 length is 14 residues. The CDR3 is CASSGRGGTSPLHF. The CDR3 bases are TGTGCCAGCAGTGGAAGGGGCGGCACTTCACCCCTCCACTTT.

The V gene is TRBV19, the J gene TRBJ2-3; TRBD2 might be the D (7 bases). Germline CDR1 LNHDA, CDR2 SQIVND (reference sequence). The CDR3 has 16 amino acids. The V gene lost 5 bases and the J gene lost 1 base, with 16 bases spanning the gap. This chain's CDR3 is CASSPQAGARTDTQYF. The CDR3 nucleotides are TGTGCCAGTAGTCCTCAGGCGGGGGCCCGCACAGATACGCAGTATTTT.

This clone has a handful of counts. This chain links TRBV6-5 with TRBJ1-2; possibly TRBD1 for D (5 bases). CDR1 is MNHEY and CDR2 is SVGAGI in the germline V gene. The CDR3 covers 14 residues. The V gene lost 8 bases and the J gene lost 0 bases, with 13 bases spanning the gap. The CDR3 coding sequence is TGTGCCAGCGAGACTGGACAAACTAACTATGGCTACACCTTC. Amino acid sequence: CASETGQTNYGYTF.

This clone was counted between two and nine times. This sequence joins TRBV19 and TRBJ2-1; 8 nucleotides agree with TRBD2. J gave up 9 bases and V 1 base, and 5 bases lay outside the gene matches. This CDR3 region has 14 residues. CDR1 and CDR2 from the germline V gene are LNHDA and SQIVND (reference sequence). CDR3 nucleotide sequence: TGTGCCAGTAGTATAGGGGGACTAGTGGGTGAGCAGTTCTTC. Its translation is CASSIGGLVGEQFF.

The chain uses TRBV27 and TRBJ1-1; D remains unclear. Germline V CDR1 and CDR2: MNHEY, SMNVEV (reference sequence). With 5 bases removed from V and 5 bases from J, the gap between germline ends came to 18 bases. The CDR3 loop spans 15 amino acids. In DNA, the CDR3 is TGTGCCAGCAGTCCCAGACCGACAACGGGGACTGAAGCTTTCTTT. Residues: CASSPRPTTGTEAFF.